In this sample, the clone carrying this TCR beta chain turned up a few times. TCRdb ran MiXCR on the PCR reads and lists one entry per CDR3 protein. The sample lists tens of thousands of distinct CDR3 sequences, more than 45% seen once, with over 20% in the top ten. The sample comes from a study of CD4 and CD8 cells across lung adenocarcinoma regions. Donors had localized lung adenocarcinoma, a non-small cell lung cancer. The CDR3 is 16 residues long. Germline V gene sequence: CDR1 LGHDT, CDR2 YNNKEL (reference sequence). The sequenced sample was CD4+ T cells from the center of a lung tumor. This receptor was obtained from a male donor with lung adenocarcinoma. The CD4 and CD8 labels of this study may be unreliable. This chain joins TRBV3-1 and TRBJ2-5; 7 nucleotides agree with TRBD2. The J call is in doubt because the DNA end fits TRBJ2-1 better. In DNA form, the CDR3 reads TGTGCCAGCAGCCCGTGGGATGGCGGGAGCGATAGTAGGCAGTTCTTC. Its protein product is CASSPWDGGSDSRQFF.